This T cell receptor beta chain was obtained from a study of glioma-infiltrating T cells (dated by TCRdb to 2016 to 2017). General notes on the study: TCR alpha- and beta-chain repertoires were sequenced from glioma tissue, non-neoplastic brain tissue and matched peripheral blood mononuclear cells. Each tissue-infiltrating repertoire was compared with the same patient's peripheral blood repertoire to measure divergence between tissue and blood T-cell populations. Three low-grade glioma patients, seven or eight primary glioblastoma patients, and three non-glioma patients who contributed non-neoplastic brain tissue made up the paired cohort.

The iRepertoire nested amplicon-rescue multiplex PCR (arm-PCR) platform was used to amplify TCR alpha and beta CDR3 regions from RNA. The input for one-step reverse transcription and amplification was roughly 100-450 ng of either tissue mRNA or PBMC total RNA. Following bead purification, Illumina adapters were added by a secondary multiplex PCR, and the libraries were gel-purified between 200 and 400 bp. Libraries carried internal 6-nucleotide barcodes used for demultiplexing. Sequencing of libraries was performed on an Illumina MiSeq with 2x220 or 2x250 nucleotide paired-end reads. The source study handled its data this way. Paired reads were merged using FLASH 1.2.11 and were aligned to the GRCh37 human genome using BWA-MEM, after which TRA and TRB reads were extracted. V and J assignment used an IMGT-derived reference of cassette sequences and CDR3 motifs that included pseudogenes. Reads were translated in three frames, and productive CDR3s were defined as those with a C...FGXG motif and no stop codons. Clonotypes were defined as unique combinations of V-J cassette pair and CDR3 amino acid sequence. Filtering of reads was based on Hamming distance, with the threshold set by the sequence error rate of each sample in mapped regions. Starting from the raw public reads, TCRdb applied fastp trimming at Q25, assembled clones with MiXCR and retained in-frame beta chains. Every entry covers one CDR3 protein and lists the most common genes and DNA from its rows. TCRdb, not the original authors, processed these V and J calls. Present in this sample are more than 100,000 distinct CDR3 sequences, about 30% of which were seen just once. Of the sample, approximately 46% is held by the ten largest clones.

Notes on this clonotype: Its cognate antigen has yet to be identified. No much larger clone exists at a distance of one base, and base qualities are not known.

The CDR3 sequence holds 16 residues, the cysteine and phenylalanine included. Just CDR3 DNA is preserved here, 48 bases in frame from base 1. V trim: 6 bases; J trim: 4 bases; unmatched bases: 14. From the germline V gene (reference sequence), CDR1 is LGHDT and CDR2 is YNNKEL. On the study overall, not on this receptor specifically: VJ-independent divergence between tissue and blood was lower than expected in non-neoplastic patients but higher than expected in all gliomas, particularly low-grade gliomas. Group comparisons were based on small numbers of patients: three non-neoplastic, three low-grade glioma and roughly 8 glioblastoma patients. Very few CDR3 sequences were shared between tissue and blood, attributed to high CDR3 diversity and limited sampling.

The V and J genes are TRBV3-1 and TRBJ2-5; a stretch of 7 junction bases matches TRBD2. The origin of this receptor is a human donor with low-grade glioma or glioblastoma, undergoing nonglioma brain surgery, or in good health (not recorded which). The sample comprised glioma tissue, nonneoplastic brain tissue, or PBMCs (not recorded which). The CDR3 region: CASSPGSGGEVETQYF. The sequenced DNA: TGTGCCAGCAGTCCAGGCTCTGGGGGGGAAGTAGAGACCCAGTACTTC.